These T cell receptor beta chains were read from a single sample in a study of cytomegalovirus exposure and HLA in healthy donors. Assay: immunoSEQ multiplex PCR; the TCRdb copy retains only in-frame clones and omits some. The sample contains about 120,000 clones, approximately 70% of which appear only once. Sequencing input: PBMCs. These receptors came from a woman aged 40 to 50 in good health and CMV-seropositive. CDR3s include the opening cysteine and the closing phenylalanine or tryptophan. Each record gives: J gene, D gene, clone size, V gene, CDR3 protein, CDR3 DNA. A D gene is named only where the DNA matches it firmly. Clone size is not always given. Where it is, it says once, few, many or a class for expanded clones.

J: TRBJ2-1
D: -
size: few
V: TRBV7-9
CDR3: CASSAGGYNEQFF
DNA: TGTGCCAGCTCAGCGGGCGGCTACAATGAGCAGTTCTTC

J: TRBJ2-1
D: TRBD2
size: -
V: TRBV5-6
CDR3: CASSPGLAGNEQFF
DNA: TGTGCCAGCAGCCCGGGACTAGCGGGGAATGAGCAGTTCTTC

J: TRBJ2-1
D: -
size: -
V: TRBV4-1
CDR3: CASSPGNGGRGYNEQFF
DNA: TGCGCCAGCAGCCCAGGAAACGGGGGGCGTGGTTACAATGAGCAGTTCTTC

J: TRBJ2-1
D: -
size: -
V: TRBV29-1
CDR3: CSVGEYSNEQFF
DNA: TGCAGCGTTGGAGAGTATAGTAATGAGCAGTTCTTC

J: TRBJ2-1
D: -
size: -
V: TRBV7-6
CDR3: CASSLDAALDRFYNEQFF
DNA: TGTGCCAGCAGCTTAGATGCTGCATTGGACAGATTCTACAATGAGCAGTTCTTC

J: TRBJ2-7
D: TRBD1
size: -
V: TRBV6-5
CDR3: CASSVTGAEQYF
DNA: TGTGCCAGCAGTGTTACAGGGGCCGAGCAGTACTTC

J: TRBJ1-1
D: -
size: -
V: TRBV28
CDR3: CASSSGVNTEAFF
DNA: TGTGCCAGCAGTTCAGGGGTTAACACTGAAGCTTTCTTT

J: TRBJ2-2
D: -
size: -
V: TRBV10-3
CDR3: CAIQRVSNTGELFF
DNA: TGTGCCATACAGCGGGTTTCGAACACCGGGGAGCTGTTTTTT

J: TRBJ1-2
D: -
size: -
V: TRBV28
CDR3: CASSFSDGYTF
DNA: TGTGCCAGCAGTTTTAGTGATGGCTACACCTTC

J: TRBJ1-3
D: -
size: -
V: TRBV2
CDR3: CASSQDRDTIYF
DNA: TGTGCCAGCAGTCAGGACAGAGACACCATATATTTT

J: TRBJ2-1
D: TRBD2
size: -
V: TRBV27
CDR3: CASSYLAGGPNEQFF
DNA: TGTGCCAGCAGTTATCTAGCGGGAGGGCCTAATGAGCAGTTCTTC

J: TRBJ1-4
D: -
size: -
V: TRBV9
CDR3: CASSAGVAGANEKLFF
DNA: TGTGCCAGCAGCGCCGGTGTGGCAGGGGCTAATGAAAAACTGTTTTTT

J: TRBJ2-5
D: TRBD2
size: -
V: TRBV4-1
CDR3: CASSQEVAGGQETQYF
DNA: TGCGCCAGCAGCCAAGAGGTAGCGGGTGGCCAAGAGACCCAGTACTTC

J: TRBJ1-1
D: TRBD1
size: few
V: TRBV19
CDR3: CASSIDQGGTEAFF
DNA: TGTGCCAGTAGTATAGACCAGGGGGGCACTGAAGCTTTCTTT

J: TRBJ1-1
D: -
size: few
V: TRBV7-2
CDR3: CASSTRHQAFF
DNA: TGTGCCAGCAGCACCCGACACCAAGCTTTCTTT

J: TRBJ1-1
D: -
size: -
V: TRBV7-3
CDR3: CASSLTRNTEAFF
DNA: TGTGCCAGCAGCTTAACTCGGAACACTGAAGCTTTCTTT

J: TRBJ1-5
D: -
size: -
V: TRBV28
CDR3: CASRLGGRRSNQPQHF
DNA: TGTGCCAGCAGGTTAGGTGGGAGACGGAGCAATCAGCCCCAGCATTTT

J: TRBJ1-2
D: -
size: -
V: TRBV15
CDR3: CATSRDRAGRYGYTF
DNA: TGTGCCACCAGCAGAGATAGGGCGGGACGCTATGGCTACACCTTC

J: TRBJ2-1
D: TRBD2
size: -
V: TRBV7-3
CDR3: CASSFSGGGHNEQFF
DNA: TGTGCCAGCAGCTTCAGCGGGGGAGGGCACAATGAGCAGTTCTTC

J: TRBJ2-7
D: TRBD2
size: few
V: TRBV13
CDR3: CASSWNSRTGGYSYEQYF
DNA: TGTGCCAGCAGCTGGAACTCCCGGACGGGGGGATACTCCTACGAGCAGTACTTC

J: TRBJ1-3
D: -
size: few
V: TRBV28
CDR3: CASSQWGGSAGNTIYF
DNA: TGTGCCAGCAGTCAATGGGGGGGATCAGCAGGAAACACCATATATTTT

J: TRBJ2-1
D: -
size: few
V: TRBV5-5
CDR3: CASSFRRGGNEQFF
DNA: TGTGCCAGCAGCTTTCGGAGGGGGGGCAATGAGCAGTTCTTC

J: TRBJ2-1
D: -
size: -
V: TRBV6-5
CDR3: CASSYSPLVVSDEQFF
DNA: TGTGCCAGCAGTTACTCTCCACTAGTTGTTAGCGATGAGCAGTTCTTC